Below, one TCR beta chain is given with its context. Its antigen is undetermined. Using RNA transcripts as the source, TCR beta CDR3 regions were amplified. First-round RT-PCR with HTBI primers amplified the TCR CDR3 region. TCRdb recomputed calls from the multiplex PCR reads with MiXCR, one row per CDR3 protein. The table lists some 760,000 distinct CDR3 sequences, around 15% of them singletons, with roughly a tenth in the top ten. Stable hyperthyroidism: no ophthalmopathy progression over 18 months of follow-up. The data belong to a study of T cells in Graves' hyperthyroidism and ophthalmopathy. Study-level points and caveats: Clonotypes that were expanded in thyroid above 0.001 mostly appeared in blood too. A model of 13 V-J pairs discriminated ophthalmopathy from stable hyperthyroidism.

CDR3 size: 13 residues. The germline gives CDR1 MDHEN, CDR2 SYDVKM. Trimming shortened V by 8 bases and J by 5 bases, and 12 bases separated the two germline ends. Source material: blood. The TCR was taken from a woman in her late teens or twenties with Graves' hyperthyroidism. The rearrangement links TRBV28 to TRBJ1-4; unclear D gene. DNA of the CDR3: TGTGCCAGCCGAAGACGGCCGAATGAAAAACTGTTTTTT. It translates to CASRRRPNEKLFF.